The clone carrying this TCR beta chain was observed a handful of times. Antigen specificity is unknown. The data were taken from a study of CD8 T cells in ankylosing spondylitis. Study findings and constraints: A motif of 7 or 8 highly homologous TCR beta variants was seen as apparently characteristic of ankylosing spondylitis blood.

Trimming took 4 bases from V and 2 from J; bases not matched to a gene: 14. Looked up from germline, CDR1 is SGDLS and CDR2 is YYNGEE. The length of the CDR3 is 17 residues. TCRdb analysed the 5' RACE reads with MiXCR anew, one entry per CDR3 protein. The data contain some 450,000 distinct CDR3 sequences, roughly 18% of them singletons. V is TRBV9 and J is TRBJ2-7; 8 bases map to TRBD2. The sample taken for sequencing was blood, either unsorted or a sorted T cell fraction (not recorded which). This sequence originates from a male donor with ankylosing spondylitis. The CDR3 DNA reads TGTGCCAGCAGCCACGCCGGTGGGGAACTAGCGGCCTACGAGCAGTACTTC. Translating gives CASSHAGGELAAYEQYF.